This entry concerns a single T cell receptor beta chain. This record belongs to a study of blood T cell repertoires in COVID-19. Study in general: In each case, the material was cDNA or gDNA derived from T cells, B-cell-depleted T cells, or PBMCs.

Germline CDR1 SGHDT, CDR2 YYEEEE. The CDR3 contains 14 residues. The germline V and J ends were trimmed by 2 bases and 6 bases, with 15 bases remaining between them. Generated by immunoSEQ multiplex PCR, the TCRdb table keeps only in-frame clones and is missing some. The top ten hold roughly an eighth of the sample, which has roughly 11,000 clones, roughly 83% seen once. What was sequenced was peripheral blood. The origin of this receptor is a human donor in a cohort sampled during active COVID-19. This rearrangement joins TRBV5-6 to TRBJ2-7; D ambiguous. The CDR3 is CASSLRPLSGEQYF. Here the CDR3 DNA reads TGTGCCAGCAGCTTACGCCCTCTCTCGGGCGAGCAGTACTTC.